This T cell receptor beta chain was profiled in a study of shared clonotypes between healthy human individuals. The overall study: Three plates were used per donor for CD4 naive, three for CD4 memory, two for CD8 naive and one for CD8 memory. Study-wide findings and caveats: Generally, estimated richness proved larger in naive subsets than it did in memory subsets.

As for this clone: Its antigen is undetermined.

V was pared by 10 bases and J by 0 bases, with 9 bases between. There are 13 residues in the CDR3. Germline V CDR1 and CDR2: SGHVS, FNYEAQ. Libraries were prepared by immunoSEQ multiplex PCR; TCRdb keeps only in-frame clonotypes and omits some of them. The sample contains a few million clones, about 94% of which appear only once. Naive-designated CD8 cells lacked CD45RO, were positively enriched for CCR7, and omitted terminally differentiated effector memory CD45RA+ cells. The rearrangement joins TRBV7-6 to TRBJ2-2; D possibly corresponds to TRBD2 (5 bases). The receptor was derived from a man younger than 30 in good health. Some clones in this sample may be carry-over from other donors' samples. What was sequenced was naive CD8+ T cells from PBMCs. The CDR3 is CATLLANTGELFF. The CDR3 DNA is TGTGCCACCTTACTAGCGAACACCGGGGAGCTGTTTTTT. Full variable domain (rest looked up from reference TRBV7-6 and TRBJ2-2): GAGVSQSPRYKVTKRGQDVALRCDPISGHVSLYWYRQALGQGPEFLTYFNYEAQQDKSGLPNDRFSAERPEGSISTLTIQRTEQRDSAMYRCATLLANTGELFFGEGSRLTVL.